This is a list of T cell receptor beta chains from one sample in a study of cytomegalovirus exposure and HLA in healthy donors. TCRdb's copy holds only in-frame clones and misses some; the assay was immunoSEQ multiplex PCR. The sample records under 200,000 clones, about 79% being singletons. The sample comprised PBMCs. Receptor source: a man aged 50 or older in good health and CMV-seropositive. Both conserved end residues are part of each CDR3. The order of the fields is J gene, clone size, V gene, D gene, CDR3 DNA, CDR3 protein. A D gene is named only where the DNA matches it firmly. Size is omitted from some rows. Given values are once, few, many or a class for expanded clones.

TRBJ1-4 | - | TRBV4-1 | - | TGCGCCAGCAGCCAAGTTGGGGCCCTGAAGGAAAAACTGTTTTTT | CASSQVGALKEKLFF
TRBJ1-2 | - | TRBV7-3 | - | TGTGCCAGCAGCCCATCAAGAGGGGGTTCTTATGGCTACACCTTC | CASSPSRGGSYGYTF
TRBJ1-1 | - | TRBV27 | - | TGTGCCAGCAGTTTATCTGGGTTTGGAGTCACTGAAGCTTTCTTT | CASSLSGFGVTEAFF
TRBJ1-2 | - | TRBV6-5 | - | TGTGCCGTGCTGGGTACCGGAGCTGGCTACACCTTC | CAVLGTGAGYTF
TRBJ1-5 | few | TRBV19 | - | TGTGCCAGTAGAAAGACAGCACATCAGCCCCAGCATTTT | CASRKTAHQPQHF
TRBJ1-1 | - | TRBV27 | - | TGTGCCAGCAGTTTATGGCAGGGTGGGCCTGAAGCTTTCTTT | CASSLWQGGPEAFF
TRBJ2-5 | few | TRBV28 | - | TGTGCCAGCAGGCCGCAGTACCAAGAGACCCAGTACTTC | CASRPQYQETQYF
TRBJ2-1 | - | TRBV2 | - | TGTGCCAGCAGGGGAGTATGGGTACAGTTCTTC | CASRGVWVQFF
TRBJ1-6 | - | TRBV28 | - | TGTGCCAGCAGTTGGCAGGGTTGGACACCCCTCCACTTT | CASSWQGWTPLHF
TRBJ2-2 | - | TRBV10-3 | - | TGTGCCATCAGTGAGGGGGCAGGCTTAATCTCGAACACCGGGGAGCTGTTTTTT | CAISEGAGLISNTGELFF
TRBJ2-2 | - | TRBV12-5 | TRBD2 | TGTGCTAGTGGTGCCAGCGGGAAATACACCGGGGAGCTGTTTTTT | CASGASGKYTGELFF
TRBJ1-4 | - | TRBV30 | TRBD1 | TGTGCCTGGAGTGAGGGTTTGCAGGGGGGTCGAAAACTGTTTTTT | CAWSEGLQGGRKLFF
TRBJ2-3 | - | TRBV19 | TRBD2 | TGTGCCAGTAGTATAGGAGCGGGGGCCGCCACAGATACGCAGTATTTT | CASSIGAGAATDTQYF
TRBJ2-3 | - | TRBV6-1 | TRBD2 | TGTGCCAGCAGGAGCGGGGGGAATACAGATACGCAGTATTTT | CASRSGGNTDTQYF
TRBJ2-7 | - | TRBV27 | - | TGTGCCAGCAGTTTAGGGCACCGAACCTACGAGCAGTACTTC | CASSLGHRTYEQYF
TRBJ1-4 | - | TRBV4-2 | - | TGTGCCAGCAGCCAAGGACACCAGATTCATCCAGGGCAAGAAAAACTGTTTTTT | CASSQGHQIHPGQEKLFF
TRBJ2-5 | - | TRBV12-5 | - | TGTGCTAGTGGTTTGGTTACCAACCTCGACAGCCCAGAGACCCAGTACTTC | CASGLVTNLDSPETQYF
TRBJ1-5 | - | TRBV6-5 | - | TGTGCCAGCACTACTCGGGGGGGTGGTCAGCCCCAGCATTTT | CASTTRGGGQPQHF
TRBJ2-2 | - | TRBV7-9 | TRBD2 | TGTGCCAGCATCTCTAGCGGGGGGCCCACCGGGGAGCTGTTTTTT | CASISSGGPTGELFF
TRBJ2-3 | - | TRBV28 | TRBD2 | TGTGCCAGCGAAGGGACTAGCGAATATACGCAGTATTTT | CASEGTSEYTQYF
TRBJ1-2 | - | TRBV6-5 | - | TGTGCCAGCAGTTACACTCCGCGGACTAACTATGGCTACACCTTC | CASSYTPRTNYGYTF
TRBJ2-3 | - | TRBV6-1 | - | TGTGCCAGCAGTTATCAGGATACGCAGTATTTT | CASSYQDTQYF